This T cell receptor (beta chain) was captured in a study of T cell responses to AZD1222 COVID-19 vaccine (dated by TCRdb to about 2021). For the study in its entirety: AZD1222 recipients whose second dose came at about 4 weeks and those whose second dose came at about 12 weeks were combined into one group, since spike-specific TCR depth and breadth did not differ between the two schedules. Enrollment into the trials was organized by age into subgroups of 18-55, 56-69 and 70-plus years, and those subgroups contained approximately 160, 26 and 62 TCR-sequenced participants, respectively. A total of 233 trial participants underwent TCR sequencing, of whom about 210 had received two doses of AZD1222 and 26 had received two doses of the MenACWY control vaccine. Broader findings and caveats from the paper: Because no day 14 peak-response samples were available, the repertoires could be characterized only after the peak T cell response. Conclusions about previously exposed vaccinees are limited, since just six or seven AZD1222 recipients were seropositive for SARS-CoV-2 at baseline. After two AZD1222 doses, spike-specific TCR breadth and depth were significantly higher than at day 0 and than in MenACWY recipients. Participants were mostly white British and included more females than males, and it was suggested by the authors that clonal diversity may have been underestimated. Vaccine-associated CD4 TCRs spanned the whole spike protein, with dominant responses in regions 160-218 and 743-854. The 56-69-year group was small, and its depth increase did not reach significance, likely because of low power. Reportedly, close to half of the unique spike-specific TCRs recognized epitopes lying outside the regions that are mutated in the B.1.351 and B.1.1.7 variants.

For CDR1 and CDR2, the germline V gene lists SGHVS and FQNEAQ. Its CDR3 holds 16 amino acids, cysteine through phenylalanine. Only the CDR3 portion is preserved as DNA: 48 bases, with reading frame beginning at the first base. After removal of 1 base from V and 10 bases from J, the junction retains 13 bases not matched to a gene. The CDR3 regions of human TCRbeta chains were analyzed by immunosequencing. Per the authors' processing: Repertoire TCRs were checked for matches against a reference library of SARS-CoV-2-specific TCRs that had been generated using the MIRA antigen-specificity platform. Breadth meant the fraction of unique TCRs that were SARS-CoV-2-associated, whereas depth meant the fraction of total T cells that were SARS-CoV-2-associated. Each spike-specific TCR was assigned to its reactive spike region and to a CD4 or CD8 class using the MIRA data. Log10-transformed breadth and depth values were compared by one-way ANOVA with Sidak's multiple comparisons tests. Sourced from immuneACCESS, this table was stored by TCRdb with only in-frame sequences that have V and J called. A share of the clones is absent; for the studies checked, an unresolved V gene accounts for under half, and the remainder has no known explanation. The D gene and trimming were derived from the DNA, and the V and J assignments and clone size from that table. Here the sample has 77,000 or so clones; roughly nine tenths occur a single time. The ten largest clones add up to 31% of the sample.

The time point label, read with the paper, signifies: baseline before first vaccination. Vaccinee samples came from UK trials COV001 and COV002, including a single-blind randomized controlled phase 2/3 trial of AZD1222 (ChAdOx1 nCoV-19) in healthy adults. For TCRbeta chain sequencing, PBMC samples were collected from trial participants at day 0 and at day 28 after the second dose. Remarks on this clone: The antigen it binds to is not known. Within one base of it there is no much larger clone, and no base qualities were kept.

The clonotype originates from an adult in good health. The sample was peripheral blood, taken on day 0 of AZD1222 vaccination. Recombination linked TRBV7-8 to TRBJ1-5; TRBD1 matches 7 bases in the middle. The CDR3 protein is CASSLGTRTGVEPQHF. DNA sequence: TGTGCCAGCAGCTTAGGTACTCGGACAGGAGTTGAACCCCAGCATTTT. Supplemented by the reference TRBV7-8 and TRBJ1-5 proteins around the CDR3, the complete variable domain is GAGVSQSPRYKVAKRGQDVALRCDPISGHVSLFWYQQALGQGPEFLTYFQNEAQLDKSGLPSDRFFAERPEGSVSTLKIQRTQQEDSAVYLCASSLGTRTGVEPQHFGDGTRLSIL.